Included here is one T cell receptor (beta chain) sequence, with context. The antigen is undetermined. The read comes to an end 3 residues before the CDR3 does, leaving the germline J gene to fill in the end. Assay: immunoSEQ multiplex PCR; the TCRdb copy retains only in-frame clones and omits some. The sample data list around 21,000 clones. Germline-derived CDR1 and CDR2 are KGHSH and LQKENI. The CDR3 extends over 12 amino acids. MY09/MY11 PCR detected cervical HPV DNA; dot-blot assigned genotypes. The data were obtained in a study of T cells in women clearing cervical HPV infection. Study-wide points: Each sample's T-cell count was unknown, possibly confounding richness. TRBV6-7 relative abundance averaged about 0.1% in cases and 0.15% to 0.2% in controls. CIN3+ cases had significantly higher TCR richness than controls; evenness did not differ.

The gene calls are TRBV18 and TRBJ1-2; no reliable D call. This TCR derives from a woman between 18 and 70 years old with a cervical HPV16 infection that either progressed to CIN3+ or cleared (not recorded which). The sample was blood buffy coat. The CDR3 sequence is CASSPRAYDYTF. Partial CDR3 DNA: TGTGCCAGCTCACCACGAGCGTACGAC.